This is a list of T cell receptor beta chains from one sample in a study of blood T cell repertoires in COVID-19. The assay was immunoSEQ multiplex PCR, and TCRdb's table has in-frame clones only and misses some. The sample has 40,000 to 60,000 clones; about 82% are singletons. Sequencing was performed on peripheral blood. These receptors were obtained from a human donor in a cohort sampled during active COVID-19. CDR3s include the opening cysteine and the closing phenylalanine or tryptophan. The order of the fields is V gene, D gene, J gene, clone size, CDR3 protein, CDR3 DNA. The D gene is left open where the match is weak. Size values are once, few and many counts, or a class for expanded clones, and some rows have none.

>TRBV10-1|TRBD1|TRBJ1-2|few
CATRGPEGADRVRDGYTF
TGCGCCACCAGGGGTCCCGAGGGGGCCGACAGGGTACGGGATGGCTACACCTTC
>TRBV7-9|TRBD2|TRBJ2-1|.
CASSSLAGVIYNEQFF
TGTGCCAGCAGCTCGCTAGCGGGAGTGATTTACAATGAGCAGTTCTTC
>TRBV7-2|TRBD1|TRBJ1-1|.
CASSLSRGRTEAFF
TGTGCCAGCAGCTTATCGAGGGGGCGGACTGAAGCTTTCTTT
>TRBV7-2|TRBD1|TRBJ1-3|.
CASSPYGTGGAGNTIYF
TGTGCCAGCAGCCCGTACGGGACAGGGGGCGCTGGAAACACCATATATTTT
>TRBV27|TRBD2|TRBJ2-3|.
CASSWNWGRGTDTQYF
TGTGCCAGCAGTTGGAACTGGGGGAGGGGAACAGATACGCAGTATTTT
>TRBV3-1/TRBV3-2|.|TRBJ1-1|once
CASSPGQLLTEAFF
TGTGCCAGCAGCCCCGGACAGTTACTCACTGAAGCTTTCTTT
>TRBV30|TRBD2|TRBJ2-1|.
CAWTPLAAYNEQFF
TGTGCCTGGACCCCACTAGCGGCCTACAATGAGCAGTTCTTC
>TRBV15|TRBD2|TRBJ2-1|.
CATSRTSGGWNEQFF
TGTGCCACCTCCCGGACTAGCGGGGGGTGGAATGAGCAGTTCTTC
>TRBV4-3|TRBD1|TRBJ2-6|many
CASSGTGNSGANVLTF
TGCGCCAGCAGCGGGACAGGTAATTCTGGGGCCAACGTCCTGACTTTC
>TRBV2|TRBD1|TRBJ1-6|few
CARRSSGTGDSPLHF
TGTGCCAGGCGATCGTCCGGGACAGGGGATTCACCCCTCCACTTT
>TRBV10-3|TRBD2|TRBJ2-7|.
CATYPLGGRGGYEQYF
TGTGCCACCTACCCCTTGGGGGGACGCGGGGGGTACGAGCAGTACTTC
>TRBV27|.|TRBJ2-5|.
CASSFMGLGETQYF
TGTGCCAGCAGTTTCATGGGGCTAGGAGAGACCCAGTACTTC
>TRBV29-1|TRBD2|TRBJ2-7|.
CSVEGSGLRLF
TGCAGCGTTGAAGGTTCGGGACTACGCCTCTTC
>TRBV5-5|.|TRBJ1-2|.
CASRLGPGRGGYTF
TGTGCCAGCAGACTGGGGCCGGGTAGGGGCGGCTACACCTTC
>TRBV2|TRBD1|TRBJ1-2|.
CASSPQGMHGYTF
TGTGCCAGCAGTCCACAGGGGATGCATGGCTACACCTTC
>TRBV15|TRBD1|TRBJ1-2|.
CATSKKPGQGMYGYTF
TGTGCCACCAGCAAAAAACCGGGACAGGGAATGTATGGCTACACCTTC
>TRBV11-2|TRBD1|TRBJ2-1|.
CASSSNRGSSYNEQFF
TGTGCCAGCAGCTCCAACAGGGGTAGCTCCTACAATGAGCAGTTCTTC
>TRBV3-1/TRBV3-2|.|TRBJ1-6|.
CASSQDPTDSPLHF
TGTGCCAGCAGCCAAGATCCGACAGATTCACCCCTCCACTTT
>TRBV7-3|.|TRBJ2-2|.
CASSLLGRLNTGELFF
TGTGCCAGCAGCTTACTTGGTCGACTCAACACCGGGGAGCTGTTTTTT
>TRBV7-9|.|TRBJ1-2|.
CASSLETANYGYTF
TGTGCCAGCAGCTTAGAAACTGCGAACTATGGCTACACCTTC
>TRBV4-2|TRBD1|TRBJ2-2|.
CASSPAQGDLPGELFF
TGTGCCAGCAGCCCGGCCCAGGGGGACCTTCCGGGGGAGCTGTTTTTT
>TRBV18|TRBD1|TRBJ2-5|.
CASSPARGPGGGTQYF
TGTGCCAGCTCACCAGCCAGGGGGCCCGGCGGTGGGACCCAGTACTTC
>TRBV19|TRBD2|TRBJ2-4|.
CASSDPYTGTRKNIQYF
TGTGCCAGTAGTGACCCCTACACCGGGACTAGAAAAAACATTCAGTACTTC
>TRBV5-1|TRBD2|TRBJ2-7|.
CASSPILAGTSYEQYF
TGCGCCAGCAGCCCTATACTAGCGGGAACGTCCTACGAGCAGTACTTC
>TRBV5-1|TRBD1|TRBJ2-2|.
CASSLGGQQNTGELFF
TGCGCCAGCAGCTTGGGGGGACAGCAGAACACCGGGGAGCTGTTTTTT
>TRBV6-4|.|TRBJ2-1|once
CASSDSEGRGYNEQFF
TGTGCCAGCAGTGACTCTGAGGGCCGTGGGTACAATGAGCAGTTCTTC
>TRBV19|TRBD2|TRBJ2-1|few
CASSRLAGVTSYNEQFF
TGTGCCAGTAGTAGACTAGCGGGAGTTACCTCCTACAATGAGCAGTTCTTC